This entry is about one TCR beta chain. What it recognizes is unknown. This entry comes from a study of shared clonotypes between healthy human individuals. Findings and caveats of the study: Compared with clonotypes that all four donors shared, non-shared clonotypes had lower generation probabilities.

The CDR3 totals 17 residues. Germline V CDR1 and CDR2: MDHEN, SYDVKM. Trimming removed 4 bases from V and 1 base from J; junction bases left unmatched: 11. About 33,000 T cell genomes (roughly 0.2 ug DNA) went into each sorted-subset replicate. The table came from immunoSEQ multiplex PCR; TCRdb's copy has only in-frame clones and leaves some out. The repertoire holds approximately 2.3 million clones, with over 85% as singletons. The sample taken for sequencing was naive CD4+ T cells from PBMCs. As for subset: CD45RA+ positively selected. The V call is TRBV28, the J call TRBJ2-7; 9 nucleotides line up with TRBD1. The sequence was obtained from a man younger than 35 in good health. Some clones in this sample may be carry-over from other donors' samples. The CDR3 DNA sequence: TGTGCCAGCAGTTCCCCAGGGGGAGACAGGGGGTCCTACGAGCAGTACTTC. This translates into CASSSPGGDRGSYEQYF.